This entry is about one T cell receptor beta chain. The target antigen is unknown. V gave up 2 bases and J gave up 0 bases, with 12 bases separating them. Germline V gives CDR1 MNHNS, CDR2 SASEGT. The CDR3 consists of 16 residues. Sequencing targeted expressed TCRB transcripts, as all isolated RNA had been reverse transcribed. The data were produced by immunoSEQ multiplex PCR, yet TCRdb's version contains in-frame clones alone and is incomplete. The sample holds about 700,000 clones, about an eighth seen once. This specimen comes from a study of beta chain features in type 1 diabetes. Study findings and constraints: Shortening that was moderate but significant affected the TCRB CDR3s of Type 1 diabetes patients in all four CD4+ subsets.

This TCR came from a man aged 18 to 29 with type 1 diabetes. V gene TRBV6-1 combines with J gene TRBJ2-3; TRBD2 might be the D (6 bases). Material: naive CD4+ T cells from blood. Here the CDR3 reads CASSEPAGPSTDTQYF. The CDR3 DNA sequence: TGTGCCAGCAGTGAACCTGCGGGGCCGAGCACAGATACGCAGTATTTT.